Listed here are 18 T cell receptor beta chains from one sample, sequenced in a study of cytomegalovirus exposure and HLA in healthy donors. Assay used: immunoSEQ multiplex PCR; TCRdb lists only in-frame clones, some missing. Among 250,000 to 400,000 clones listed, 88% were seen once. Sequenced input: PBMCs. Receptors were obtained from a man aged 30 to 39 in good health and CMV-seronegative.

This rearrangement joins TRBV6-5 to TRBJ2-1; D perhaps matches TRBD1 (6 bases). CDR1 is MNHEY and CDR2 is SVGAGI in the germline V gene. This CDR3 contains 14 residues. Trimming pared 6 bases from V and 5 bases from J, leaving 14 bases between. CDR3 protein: CASRFRDMDNEQFF. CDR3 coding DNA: TGTGCCAGCAGGTTCCGGGACATGGACAATGAGCAGTTCTTC.

The DNA of the CDR3 is TGCAGCTCCGCGACAGGGGCCCAAGAGACCCAGTACTTC. Translated: CSSATGAQETQYF. V is TRBV29-1 and J is TRBJ2-5, with 8 bases fitting TRBD1. The CDR3 loop spans 13 amino acids. Germline CDR1 and CDR2: SQVTM and ANQGSEA. V lost 8 bases to trimming and J lost 1 base; unmatched junction nucleotides: 6.

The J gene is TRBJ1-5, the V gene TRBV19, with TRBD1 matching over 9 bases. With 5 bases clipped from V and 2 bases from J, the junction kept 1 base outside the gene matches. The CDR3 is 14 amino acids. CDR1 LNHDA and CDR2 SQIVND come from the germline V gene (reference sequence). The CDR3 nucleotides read TGTGCCAGTAGTTGGACAGGGGGCAATCAGCCCCAGCATTTT. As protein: CASSWTGGNQPQHF.

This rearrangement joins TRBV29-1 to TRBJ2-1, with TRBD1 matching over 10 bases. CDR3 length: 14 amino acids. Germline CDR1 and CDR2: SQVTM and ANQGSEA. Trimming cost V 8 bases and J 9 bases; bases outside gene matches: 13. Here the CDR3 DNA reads TGCAGCATCCCCGGGACAGGGGTTTACGGTGAGCAGTTCTTC. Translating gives CSIPGTGVYGEQFF.

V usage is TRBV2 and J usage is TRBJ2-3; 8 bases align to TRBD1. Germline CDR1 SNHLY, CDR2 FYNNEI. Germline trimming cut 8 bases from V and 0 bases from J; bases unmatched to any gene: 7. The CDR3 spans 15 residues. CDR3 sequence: CASRGQGLSTDTQYF. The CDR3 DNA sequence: TGTGCCAGCCGCGGACAGGGACTGAGCACAGATACGCAGTATTTT.

The CDR3 DNA is TGTGCCAGCAGCTCCATAGTCTCAGGGACCTACGAGCAGTACTTC. This sequence encodes CASSSIVSGTYEQYF. V and J are TRBV13 and TRBJ2-7, with D possibly matching TRBD1 (5 bases). Germline CDR1 is PRHDT and CDR2 is FYEKMQ (reference sequence). The CDR3 totals 15 residues. The V end lost 4 bases, the J end lost 2 bases, and 15 bases lay between the germline ends.

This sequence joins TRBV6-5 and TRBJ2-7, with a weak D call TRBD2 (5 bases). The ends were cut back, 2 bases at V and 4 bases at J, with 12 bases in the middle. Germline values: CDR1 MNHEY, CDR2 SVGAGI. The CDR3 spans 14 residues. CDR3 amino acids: CASSYEGFPYEQYF. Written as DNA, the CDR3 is TGTGCCAGCAGTTACGAGGGTTTCCCTTACGAGCAGTACTTC.

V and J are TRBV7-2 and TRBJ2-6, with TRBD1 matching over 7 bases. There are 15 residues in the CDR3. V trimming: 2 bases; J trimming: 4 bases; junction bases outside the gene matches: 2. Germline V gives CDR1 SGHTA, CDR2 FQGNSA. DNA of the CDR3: TGTGCCAGCAGCTTAACAGGGGTCGGGGCCAACGTCCTGACTTTC. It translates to CASSLTGVGANVLTF.

Here the CDR3 DNA reads TGTGCCAGCAGAGAGGGAGGACCCTACGAGCAGTACTTC. This encodes CASREGGPYEQYF. The rearrangement uses TRBV2 and TRBJ2-7; D might be TRBD2 (6 bases). Per germline, CDR1 SNHLY and CDR2 FYNNEI. V was shortened by 6 bases and J by 2 bases, with 11 bases between the two germline ends. This CDR3 spans 13 amino acids.

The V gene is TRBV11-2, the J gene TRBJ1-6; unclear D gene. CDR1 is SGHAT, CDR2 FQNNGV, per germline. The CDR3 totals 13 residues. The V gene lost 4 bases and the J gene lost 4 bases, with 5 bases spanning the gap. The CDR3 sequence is CASSYSYNSPLHF. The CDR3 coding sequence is TGTGCCAGCAGCTACAGTTATAATTCACCCCTCCACTTT.

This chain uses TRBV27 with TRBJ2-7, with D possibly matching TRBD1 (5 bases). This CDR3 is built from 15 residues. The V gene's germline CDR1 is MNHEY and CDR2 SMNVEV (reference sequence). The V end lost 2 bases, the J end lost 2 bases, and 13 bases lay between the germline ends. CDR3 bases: TGTGCCAGCAGTTTAAAGGATGGGGCCGCCTACGAGCAGTACTTC. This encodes CASSLKDGAAYEQYF.

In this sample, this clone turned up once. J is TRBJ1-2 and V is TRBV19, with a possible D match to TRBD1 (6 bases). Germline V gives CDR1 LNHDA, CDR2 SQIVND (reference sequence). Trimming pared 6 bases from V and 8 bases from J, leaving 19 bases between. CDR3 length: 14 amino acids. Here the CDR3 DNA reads TGTGCCAGTAGCGACAGGATCGGGGCCGGGGGCTACACCTTC. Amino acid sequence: CASSDRIGAGGYTF.

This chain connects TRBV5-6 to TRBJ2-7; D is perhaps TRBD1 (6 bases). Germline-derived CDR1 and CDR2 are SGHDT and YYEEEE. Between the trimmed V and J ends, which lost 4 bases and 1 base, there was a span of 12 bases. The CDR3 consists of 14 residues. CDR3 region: CASSPRTASYEQYF. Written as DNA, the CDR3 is TGTGCCAGCAGCCCCCGGACAGCATCCTACGAGCAGTACTTC.

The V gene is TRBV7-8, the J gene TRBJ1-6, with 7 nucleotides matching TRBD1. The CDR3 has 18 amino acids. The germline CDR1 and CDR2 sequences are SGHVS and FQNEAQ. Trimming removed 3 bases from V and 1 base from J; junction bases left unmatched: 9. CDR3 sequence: CASSLGTLQGSYNSPLHF. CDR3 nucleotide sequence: TGTGCCAGCAGCTTGGGGACACTACAGGGGTCCTATAATTCACCCCTCCACTTT.

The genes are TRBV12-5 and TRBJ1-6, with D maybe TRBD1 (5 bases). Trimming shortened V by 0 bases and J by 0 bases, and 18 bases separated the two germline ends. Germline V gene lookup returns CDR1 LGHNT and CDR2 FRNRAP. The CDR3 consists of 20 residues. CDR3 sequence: CASGLVAGLTESSYNSPLHF. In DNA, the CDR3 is TGTGCTAGTGGTTTGGTTGCAGGGCTAACTGAGAGCTCCTATAATTCACCCCTCCACTTT.

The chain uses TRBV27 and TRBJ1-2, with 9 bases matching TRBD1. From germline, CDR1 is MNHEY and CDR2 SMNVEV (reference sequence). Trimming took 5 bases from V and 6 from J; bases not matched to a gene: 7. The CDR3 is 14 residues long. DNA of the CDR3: TGTGCCAGCAGTCCCGGACAGGGGTGGGATGGCTACACCTTC. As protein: CASSPGQGWDGYTF.

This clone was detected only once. The CDR3 loop is CASMRDASYNEQFF. For the CDR3, the DNA is TGTGCCAGCATGCGGGACGCCTCGTACAATGAGCAGTTCTTC. This chain connects TRBV9 to TRBJ2-1, with D perhaps matching TRBD2 (6 bases). Deletions cut 6 bases from V and 4 bases from J, with 14 bases between. The CDR3 extends over 14 amino acids. CDR1 is SGDLS, CDR2 YYNGEE, per germline. Drawing the rest from reference TRBV9 and TRBJ2-1, the complete variable domain is DSGVTQTPKHLITATGQRVTLRCSPRSGDLSVYWYQQSLDQGLQFLIQYYNGEERAKGNILERFSAQQFPDLHSELNLSSLELGDSALYFCASMRDASYNEQFFGPGTRLTVL.

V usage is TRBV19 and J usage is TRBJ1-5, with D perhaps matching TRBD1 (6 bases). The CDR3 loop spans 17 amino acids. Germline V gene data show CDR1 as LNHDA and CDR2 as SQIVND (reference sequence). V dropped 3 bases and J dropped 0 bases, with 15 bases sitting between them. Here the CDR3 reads CASSISGTRYSNQPQHF. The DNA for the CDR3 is TGTGCCAGTAGTATCTCAGGGACACGTTATAGCAATCAGCCCCAGCATTTT.